These T cell receptor beta chains were read from a single sample in a study of memory CD4+ T cells and cytomegalovirus serostatus. Profiled with immunoSEQ multiplex PCR; TCRdb holds only in-frame clones, not every one. Of 40,000 to 45,000 clones listed, over 60% were seen once; the top ten hold 1.5% to 2.5%. Sequencing used memory CD4+ T cells from blood. The receptors shown here come from an adult in good health and CMV-seronegative. The CDR3 runs from the conserved cysteine through the conserved F or W. A D gene is named only where the DNA matches it firmly.

D: TRBD1; J: TRBJ1-2; V: TRBV5-1; DNA: TGCGCCAGCAGCTCCCTGGGACAGGGGTTGCCTGGCTACACCTTC; CDR3: CASSSLGQGLPGYTF
D: .; J: TRBJ2-3; V: TRBV6-6; DNA: TGTGCCAGCAGTTACTCCGAGGGTACGCAGTATTTT; CDR3: CASSYSEGTQYF
D: TRBD1; J: TRBJ2-3; V: TRBV7-3; DNA: TGTGCCAGCAGACTTGGCCCGGGACAGGGAACAGATACGCAGTATTTT; CDR3: CASRLGPGQGTDTQYF
D: .; J: TRBJ1-5; V: TRBV15; DNA: TGTGCCACCAGCAGAGATTGGGGGTGGGCAGCTGATAGCAATCAGCCCCAGCATTTT; CDR3: CATSRDWGWAADSNQPQHF
D: .; J: TRBJ1-1; V: TRBV14; DNA: TGTGCCAGCAGCCAAGATATGGCAAACACTGAAGCTTTCTTT; CDR3: CASSQDMANTEAFF
D: TRBD1; J: TRBJ2-1; V: TRBV4-1; DNA: TGCGCCAGCAGCCAGGGACAGTTAGCTACTTACAATGAGCAGTTCTTC; CDR3: CASSQGQLATYNEQFF
D: .; J: TRBJ2-7; V: TRBV2; DNA: TGTGCCAGCAGTCTTACAGGGGAGCAGTACTTC; CDR3: CASSLTGEQYF
D: .; J: TRBJ1-1; V: TRBV18; DNA: TGTGCCAGCTCACCAGGCCAGGGGAACACTGAAGCTTTCTTT; CDR3: CASSPGQGNTEAFF
D: .; J: TRBJ1-1; V: TRBV21-1; DNA: TGTGCCAGCAGCCCCAGGACAGGGAGGTCTGAAGCTTTCTTT; CDR3: CASSPRTGRSEAFF
D: .; J: TRBJ2-1; V: TRBV30; DNA: TGTGCCTGGGTCTGGTGGGGCCTGATGGGCGATGAGCAGTTCTTC; CDR3: CAWVWWGLMGDEQFF